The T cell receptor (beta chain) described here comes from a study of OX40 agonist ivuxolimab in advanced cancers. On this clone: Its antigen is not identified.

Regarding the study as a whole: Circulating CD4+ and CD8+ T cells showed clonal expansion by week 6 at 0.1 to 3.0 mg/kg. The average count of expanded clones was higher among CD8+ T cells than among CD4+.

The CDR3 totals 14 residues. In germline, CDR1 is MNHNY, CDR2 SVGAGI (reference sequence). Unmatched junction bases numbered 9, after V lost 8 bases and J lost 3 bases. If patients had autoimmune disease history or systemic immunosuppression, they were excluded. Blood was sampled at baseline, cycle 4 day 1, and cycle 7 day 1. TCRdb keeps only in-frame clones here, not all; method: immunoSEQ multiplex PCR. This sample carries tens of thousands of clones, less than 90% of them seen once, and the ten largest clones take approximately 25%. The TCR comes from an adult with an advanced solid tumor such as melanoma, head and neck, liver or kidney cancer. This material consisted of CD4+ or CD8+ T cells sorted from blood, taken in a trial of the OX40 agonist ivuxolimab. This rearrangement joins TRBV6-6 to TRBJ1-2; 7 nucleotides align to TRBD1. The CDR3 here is CASGNRDSDYGYTF. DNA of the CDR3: TGTGCCAGCGGGAACCGGGACAGCGACTATGGCTACACCTTC.